One and the same sample provided the 16 T cell receptor beta chains below, sequenced in a study of blood T cells in healthy people across ages. Then a second PCR, running roughly 7 to 11 cycles, was carried out with a sample-barcoded 5' primer and a J-beta primer mix. TCRdb re-called the 5' RACE reads through MiXCR, storing one row per CDR3 protein. This sample yields hundreds of thousands of distinct CDR3 sequences, of which around 21% are seen a single time; more than 3% belongs to the top ten. Sample: blood. The receptors shown here come from a man between 65 and 80 years old in good health.

This chain connects TRBV3-1 to TRBJ2-5, with 8 nucleotides matching TRBD2. The J call may be in error: the DNA end matches TRBJ2-7 better. This CDR3 is built from 14 residues. Germline V gene lookup returns CDR1 LGHDT and CDR2 YNNKEL (reference sequence). CDR3 nucleotides: TGTGCCAGCAGCCAACGACTAGCGATCTACGAGCAGTACTTC. Translating it yields CASSQRLAIYEQYF.

The chain couples TRBV11-3 to TRBJ1-1; D unresolved. V lost 3 bases and J 7 bases, leaving 9 bases between the germline ends. Germline assignment: CDR1 SGHNT and CDR2 YENEEA. The CDR3 spans 12 residues. The CDR3 reads CASSFRMGEAFF. In nucleotides, the CDR3 is TGTGCCAGCAGCTTCCGGATGGGTGAAGCTTTCTTT.

J is TRBJ2-7 and V is TRBV20-1; D is possibly TRBD2 (5 bases). In germline, CDR1 is DFQATT, CDR2 SNEGSKA (reference sequence). The CDR3 totals 13 residues. The V gene lost 1 base and the J gene lost 5 bases, with 12 bases spanning the gap. The CDR3 protein is CSARAGSGHEQYF. DNA of the CDR3: TGCAGTGCTAGAGCGGGATCAGGACACGAGCAGTACTTC.

In its sample, this clonotype was seen a few times. The chain is built from TRBV20-1 and TRBJ2-5; D tentatively reads TRBD1 or TRBD2 (6 bases each). CDR3 length: 20 residues. Per the germline V gene, CDR1 is DFQATT and CDR2 is SNEGSKA (reference sequence). With 3 bases removed from V and 9 bases from J, the gap between germline ends came to 38 bases. CDR3: CSASDRGGILALFPVIPQYF. In nucleotides, the CDR3 is TGCAGTGCTAGCGACCGAGGGGGAATACTAGCCCTGTTCCCCGTCATTCCCCAGTACTTC.

The V call is TRBV6-2 or TRBV6-3, the J call TRBJ2-1; D uncertain. The CDR3 consists of 14 residues. CDR1 is MNHEY, CDR2 SVGEGT, per germline. V was clipped by 0 bases and J by 6 bases, with 9 bases between them. CDR3 protein: CASSYSDLRNEQFF. In DNA, the CDR3 is TGTGCCAGCAGTTACTCGGACCTACGCAATGAGCAGTTCTTC.

The V and J genes are TRBV6-1 and TRBJ2-2, with D unclear. There are 16 residues in the CDR3. From germline, CDR1 is MNHNS and CDR2 SASEGT. V was pared by 1 base and J by 6 bases, with 15 bases between. CDR3 in amino acids: CASSEGASFVAGELFF. CDR3 nucleotide sequence: TGTGCCAGCAGTGAAGGGGCAAGTTTCGTGGCCGGGGAGCTGTTTTTT.

This clonotype was counted many times. The V call is TRBV7-3, the J call TRBJ2-5; 11 bases are a match to TRBD2. Trimming took 6 bases from V and 5 from J; bases not matched to a gene: 5. Germline V CDR1 and CDR2: SGHTA, FQGTGA. This CDR3 is 14 amino acids long. The CDR3 coding sequence is TGTGCCAGCAGTCGTAGCGGGAGGGGGGAGACCCAGTACTTC. Translated, it gives CASSRSGRGETQYF.

In this sample, this clonotype turned up a few times. This chain connects TRBV20-1 to TRBJ1-1, with D tentatively TRBD1 (5 bases). V lost 7 bases to trimming and J lost 1 base, with 16 bases between them. CDR1 is DFQATT, CDR2 SNEGSKA, per germline (reference sequence). The CDR3 is made up of 14 amino acids. The CDR3 region is CSVRDALENTEAFF. Written as DNA, the CDR3 is TGCAGTGTCAGGGACGCCCTTGAGAACACTGAAGCTTTCTTT.

This clonotype was picked up many times. The chain employs TRBV5-1 and TRBJ1-4; D is perhaps TRBD1 (5 bases). The CDR3 consists of 15 residues. Looked up from germline, CDR1 is SGHRS and CDR2 is YFSETQ. V was trimmed by 4 bases and J by 5 bases, leaving 15 bases between them. The chain's CDR3 is CASSGQGAENEKLFF. The DNA for the CDR3 is TGCGCCAGCAGCGGGCAGGGAGCAGAAAATGAAAAACTGTTTTTT.

The chain carries TRBV6-5 and TRBJ2-7, with 9 bases lining up with TRBD2. V lost 3 bases and J lost 2; bases outside the gene matches: 5. CDR1 is MNHEY and CDR2 is SVGAGI in the germline V gene. The CDR3 totals 15 residues. This chain's CDR3 is CASSYSGSFTYEQYF. The CDR3 nucleotides read TGTGCCAGCAGTTATAGCGGGAGTTTTACCTACGAGCAGTACTTC.

V and J are TRBV20-1 and TRBJ1-2, with 9 nucleotides matching TRBD1. The CDR3 sequence is 13 residues long. Germline values: CDR1 DFQATT, CDR2 SNEGSKA (reference sequence). J was trimmed by 3 bases and V by 5 bases; bases with no gene match: 4. This chain's CDR3 is CSAHTGGYYGYTF. The CDR3, as DNA: TGCAGTGCTCATACAGGGGGCTACTATGGCTACACCTTC.

This clonotype has a handful of counts. This chain uses TRBV18 with TRBJ2-4, with D hard to call. Trimming took 3 bases from V and 8 from J, leaving 11 bases between them. Germline CDR1 and CDR2: KGHSH and LQKENI. The CDR3 sequence is 13 residues long. The CDR3 DNA reads TGTGCCAGCTCACCCGGCCCGGGTGACATTCAGTACTTC. Encoded protein: CASSPGPGDIQYF.

This clonotype was seen many times. The chain has TRBV14 and TRBJ1-4; D remains unclear. Germline CDR1 SGHDN, CDR2 FVKESK. V dropped 1 base and J dropped 0 bases, with 6 bases sitting between them. This CDR3 region has 15 residues. The CDR3 protein is CASSQGVATNEKLFF. DNA of the CDR3: TGTGCCAGCAGCCAAGGGGTCGCAACTAATGAAAAACTGTTTTTT. Based on the CDR3 plus reference TRBV14 and TRBJ1-4, the full variable domain is EAGVTQFPSHSVIEKGQTVTLRCDPISGHDNLYWYRRVMGKEIKFLLHFVKESKQDESGMPNNRFLAERTGGTYSTLKVQPAELEDSGVYFCASSQGVATNEKLFFGSGTQLSVL.

This clonotype was counted a few times. The chain is built from TRBV3-1 and TRBJ2-7, with D possibly being TRBD1 or TRBD2 (6 bases each). The germline V and J ends were trimmed by 0 bases and 12 bases, with 15 bases remaining between them. Per germline, CDR1 LGHDT and CDR2 YNNKEL (reference sequence). The CDR3 is made up of 13 amino acids. The CDR3 DNA sequence: TGTGCCAGCAGCCAAGAAGTAGGGGGGAGTCCGTACTTC. Translated, it gives CASSQEVGGSPYF.

The V call is TRBV4-3, the J call TRBJ2-4; the match to TRBD1 covers 8 bases. The trim removed 3 bases at V and 4 bases at J, leaving 5 bases unmatched. This CDR3 comprises 15 residues. The germline gives CDR1 LGHNA, CDR2 YSLEER. In nucleotides, the CDR3 is TGCGCCAGCAGCCAGGCCGGGACAGGAAAAAACATTCAGTACTTC. This sequence encodes CASSQAGTGKNIQYF.

The rearrangement links TRBV19 to TRBJ2-7, with 10 positions matching TRBD1. The trim removed 5 bases at V and 4 bases at J, leaving 8 bases unmatched. CDR1 is LNHDA, CDR2 SQIVND, per germline (reference sequence). The CDR3 sequence is 15 residues long. The CDR3, as DNA: TGTGCCAGTAGTTCCCGGGGACAGGGGTTGTACGAGCAGTACTTC. It is translated as CASSSRGQGLYEQYF.